Listed below are T cell receptor beta chains from one sample, sequenced in a study of blood T cell repertoires in COVID-19. The repertoire was sequenced with immunoSEQ multiplex PCR; TCRdb's copy has only in-frame clones and lacks some. The table lists about 110,000 clones, over 75% of them singletons. The sample was peripheral blood. The receptors originated from a woman of 80 years or more with active or convalescent COVID-19. CDR3s include the opening cysteine and the closing phenylalanine or tryptophan. A D gene is named only where the DNA matches it firmly.

>TRBJ2-3|TRBD2|TRBV11-2
CASSLRGTSGSTDTQYF
>TRBJ2-3|TRBD1|TRBV10-3
CAISERGTGKADTQYF
>TRBJ1-4|-|TRBV5-1
CASSRGRGGNEKLFF
>TRBJ2-5|TRBD2|TRBV7-2
CASSPGLAGETQYF
>TRBJ1-1|-|TRBV9
CASSALGSHTEAFF
>TRBJ1-2|-|TRBV5-1
CASSLEGEGYTF
>TRBJ2-7|-|TRBV7-9
CASSHTRGQYF
>TRBJ2-5|TRBD1|TRBV30
CAWSVTGGETQYF
>TRBJ2-3|-|TRBV20-1
CSASVSADTQYF
>TRBJ2-5|TRBD2|TRBV29-1
CSVRPAGEETQYF
>TRBJ2-7|-|TRBV28
CASSWYGAYEQYF
>TRBJ1-4|-|TRBV7-2
CASSFTGTNEKLFF
>TRBJ2-7|-|TRBV28
CASSLANYEQYF
>TRBJ2-3|-|TRBV7-9
CASSALGQGTQYF
>TRBJ2-5|-|TRBV28
CASSLLVGLGKETQYF
>TRBJ2-7|TRBD1|TRBV28
CATRQGAAYEQYF
>TRBJ1-6|-|TRBV27
CASSLISSYNSPLHF
>TRBJ1-1|-|TRBV7-9
CASSSLQGKNTEAFF
>TRBJ2-1|TRBD2|TRBV29-1
CSVAGLAGVEQFF
>TRBJ1-1|-|TRBV5-1
CASSLLDTTNTEAFF
>TRBJ2-5|-|TRBV5-6
CASSLGPVGETQYF
>TRBJ1-1|-|TRBV2
CASSDVRGTEAFF
>TRBJ1-5|-|TRBV30
CAWSQGTDQPQHF
>TRBJ2-7|TRBD1|TRBV5-8
CASSSYRGEGEQYF
>TRBJ2-3|-|TRBV18
CASHRIGADTQYF
>TRBJ2-1|-|TRBV18
CASSRTGNYNEQFF
>TRBJ2-5|-|TRBV15
CATSRGLVETQYF
>TRBJ2-1|-|TRBV28
CASSSTLTNYNEQFF
>TRBJ1-1|-|TRBV23-1
CASSQSFSSRNTEAFF
>TRBJ2-1|-|TRBV24-1
CATSDLKNTGNEQFF
>TRBJ1-2|TRBD1|TRBV7-9
CASSFWAGGAYGYTF
>TRBJ1-4|-|TRBV15
CATSRGARKKEKLFF